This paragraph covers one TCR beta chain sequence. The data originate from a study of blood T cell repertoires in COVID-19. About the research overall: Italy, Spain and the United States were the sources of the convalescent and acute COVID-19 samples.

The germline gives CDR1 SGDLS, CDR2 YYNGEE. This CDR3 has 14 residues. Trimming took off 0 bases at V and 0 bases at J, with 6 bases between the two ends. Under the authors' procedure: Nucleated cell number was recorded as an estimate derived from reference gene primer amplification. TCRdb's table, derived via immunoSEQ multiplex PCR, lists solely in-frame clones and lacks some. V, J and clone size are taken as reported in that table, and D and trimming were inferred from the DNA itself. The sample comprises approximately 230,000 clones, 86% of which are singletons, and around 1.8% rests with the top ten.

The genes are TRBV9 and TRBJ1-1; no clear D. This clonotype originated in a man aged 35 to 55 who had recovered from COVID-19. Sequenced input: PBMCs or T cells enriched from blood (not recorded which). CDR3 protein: CASSVAVMNTEAFF. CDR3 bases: TGTGCCAGCAGCGTAGCAGTCATGAACACTGAAGCTTTCTTT.